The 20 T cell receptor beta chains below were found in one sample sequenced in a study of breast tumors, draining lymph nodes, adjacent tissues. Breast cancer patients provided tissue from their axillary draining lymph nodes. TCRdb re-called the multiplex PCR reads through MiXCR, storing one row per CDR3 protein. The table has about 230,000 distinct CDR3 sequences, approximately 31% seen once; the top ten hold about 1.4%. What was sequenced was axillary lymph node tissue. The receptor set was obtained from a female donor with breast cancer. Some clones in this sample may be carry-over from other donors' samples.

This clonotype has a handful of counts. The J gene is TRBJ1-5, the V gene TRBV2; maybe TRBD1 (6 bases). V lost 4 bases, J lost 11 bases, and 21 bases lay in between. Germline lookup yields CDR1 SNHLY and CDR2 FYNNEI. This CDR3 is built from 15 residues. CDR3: CASSVGGGRGETQHF. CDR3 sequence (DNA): TGTGCCAGCAGTGTAGGAGGTGGCAGGGGAGAGACCCAGCATTTT.

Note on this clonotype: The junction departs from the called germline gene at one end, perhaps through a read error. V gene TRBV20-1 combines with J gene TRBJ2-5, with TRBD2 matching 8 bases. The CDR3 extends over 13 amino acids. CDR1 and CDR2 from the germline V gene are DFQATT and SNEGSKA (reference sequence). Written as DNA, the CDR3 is TGCAGTGCTGGAGATTTGGCGGGAGGGACCCAGTACTTC. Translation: CSAGDLAGGTQYF.

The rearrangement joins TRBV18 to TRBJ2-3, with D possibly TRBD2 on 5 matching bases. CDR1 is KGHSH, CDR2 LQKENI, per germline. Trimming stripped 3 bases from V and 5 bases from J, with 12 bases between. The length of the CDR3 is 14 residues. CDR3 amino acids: CASSPGSARDTQYF. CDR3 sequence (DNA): TGTGCCAGCTCACCCGGTAGCGCACGAGATACGCAGTATTTT. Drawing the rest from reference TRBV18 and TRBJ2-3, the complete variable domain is NAGVMQNPRHLVRRRGQEARLRCSPMKGHSHVYWYRQLPEEGLKFMVYLQKENIIDESGMPKERFSAEFPKEGPSILRIQQVVRGDSAAYFCASSPGSARDTQYFGPGTRLTVL.

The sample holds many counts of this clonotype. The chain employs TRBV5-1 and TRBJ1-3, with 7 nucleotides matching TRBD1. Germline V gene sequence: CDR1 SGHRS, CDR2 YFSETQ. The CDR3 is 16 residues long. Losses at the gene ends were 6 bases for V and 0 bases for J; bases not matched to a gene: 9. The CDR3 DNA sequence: TGCGCCAGCACAAGGACAGGCGACGACTCTGGAAACACCATATATTTT. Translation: CASTRTGDDSGNTIYF. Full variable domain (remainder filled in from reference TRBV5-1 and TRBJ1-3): KAGVTQTPRYLIKTRGQQVTLSCSPISGHRSVSWYQQTPGQGLQFLFEYFSETQRNKGNFPGRFSGRQFSNSRSEMNVSTLELGDSALYLCASTRTGDDSGNTIYFGEGSWLTVV.

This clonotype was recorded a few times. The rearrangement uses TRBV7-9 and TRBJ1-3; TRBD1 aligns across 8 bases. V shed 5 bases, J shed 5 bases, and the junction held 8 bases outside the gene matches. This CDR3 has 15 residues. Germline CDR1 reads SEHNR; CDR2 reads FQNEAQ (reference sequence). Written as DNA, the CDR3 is TGTGCCAGCAGCCTATCGGGGACAGGACGAAACACCATATATTTT. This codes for CASSLSGTGRNTIYF.

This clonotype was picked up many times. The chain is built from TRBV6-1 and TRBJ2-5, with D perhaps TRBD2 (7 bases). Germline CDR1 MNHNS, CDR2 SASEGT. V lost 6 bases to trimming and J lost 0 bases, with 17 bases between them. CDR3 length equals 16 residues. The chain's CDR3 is CASRGGGGGDQETQYF. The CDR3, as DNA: TGTGCCAGCAGGGGAGGAGGGGGAGGGGACCAAGAGACCCAGTACTTC.

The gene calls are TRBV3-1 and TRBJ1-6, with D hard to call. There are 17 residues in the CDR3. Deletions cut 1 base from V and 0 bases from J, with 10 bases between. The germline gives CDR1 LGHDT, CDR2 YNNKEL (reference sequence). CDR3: CASSQGTGSSYNSPLHF. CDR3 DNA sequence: TGTGCCAGCAGCCAAGGGACCGGCAGCTCCTATAATTCACCCCTCCACTTT.

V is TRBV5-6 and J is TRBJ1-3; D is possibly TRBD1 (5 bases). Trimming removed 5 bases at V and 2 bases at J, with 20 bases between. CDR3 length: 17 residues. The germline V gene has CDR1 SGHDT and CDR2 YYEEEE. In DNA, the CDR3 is TGTGCCAGCAGGATAGAGGCGGAACAGGACCCTGGAAACACCATATATTTT. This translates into CASRIEAEQDPGNTIYF.

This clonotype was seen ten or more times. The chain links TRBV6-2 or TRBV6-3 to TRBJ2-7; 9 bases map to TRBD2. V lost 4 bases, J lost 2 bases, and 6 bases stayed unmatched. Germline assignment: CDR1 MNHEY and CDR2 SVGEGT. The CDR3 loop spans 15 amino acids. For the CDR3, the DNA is TGTGCCAGCAGTTTGAGAAAGCGGGAGGCCTACGAGCAGTACTTC. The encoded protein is CASSLRKREAYEQYF.

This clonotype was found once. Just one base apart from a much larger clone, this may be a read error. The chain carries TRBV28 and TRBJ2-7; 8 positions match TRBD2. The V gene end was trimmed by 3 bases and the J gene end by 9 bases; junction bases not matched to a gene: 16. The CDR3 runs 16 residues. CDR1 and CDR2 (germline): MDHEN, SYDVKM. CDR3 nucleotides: TGTGCCAGCAGTTTTCGTTTCGGGACTAGGTTTCACGGGCAGTACTTC. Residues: CASSFRFGTRFHGQYF.

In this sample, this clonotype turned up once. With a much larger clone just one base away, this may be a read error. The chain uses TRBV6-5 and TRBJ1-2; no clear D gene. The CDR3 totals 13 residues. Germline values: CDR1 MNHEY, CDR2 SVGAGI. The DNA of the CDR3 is TGTGCCAGCAGTCACTCATCGATCTATGGCTACACCTTC. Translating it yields CASSHSSIYGYTF.

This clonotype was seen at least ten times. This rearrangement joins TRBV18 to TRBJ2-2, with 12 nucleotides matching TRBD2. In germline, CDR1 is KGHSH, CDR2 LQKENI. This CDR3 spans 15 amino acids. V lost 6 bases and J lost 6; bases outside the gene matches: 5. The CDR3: CASSATSGSPGELFF. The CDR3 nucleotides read TGTGCCAGCTCCGCGACTAGCGGGAGTCCCGGGGAGCTGTTTTTT.

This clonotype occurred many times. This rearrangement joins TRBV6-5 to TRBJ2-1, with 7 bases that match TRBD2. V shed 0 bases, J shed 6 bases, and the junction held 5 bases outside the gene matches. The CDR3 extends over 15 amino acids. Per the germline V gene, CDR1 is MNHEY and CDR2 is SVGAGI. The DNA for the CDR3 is TGTGCCAGCAGTTACTCGCGCGGGAGCGGCAATGAGCAGTTCTTC. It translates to CASSYSRGSGNEQFF.

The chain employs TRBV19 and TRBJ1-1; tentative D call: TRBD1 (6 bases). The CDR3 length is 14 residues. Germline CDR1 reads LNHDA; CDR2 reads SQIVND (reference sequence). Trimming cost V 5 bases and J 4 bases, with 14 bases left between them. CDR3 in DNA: TGTGCCAGTAGTCTAGGGGGAAGGAGCACTGAAGCTTTCTTT. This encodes CASSLGGRSTEAFF.

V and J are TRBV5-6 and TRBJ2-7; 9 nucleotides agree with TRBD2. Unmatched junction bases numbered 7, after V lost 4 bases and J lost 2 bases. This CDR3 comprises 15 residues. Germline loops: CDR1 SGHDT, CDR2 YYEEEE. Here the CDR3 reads CASSASGTGAYEQYF. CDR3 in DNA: TGTGCCAGCAGCGCTAGCGGGACGGGCGCCTACGAGCAGTACTTC.

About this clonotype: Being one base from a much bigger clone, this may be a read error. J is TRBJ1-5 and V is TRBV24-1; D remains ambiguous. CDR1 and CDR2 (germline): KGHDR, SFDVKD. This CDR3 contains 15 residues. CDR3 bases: TGTGCCACCAGTTACCGACTAGGTAGCGATCAGCCCCAGCATTTT. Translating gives CATSYRLGSDQPQHF.

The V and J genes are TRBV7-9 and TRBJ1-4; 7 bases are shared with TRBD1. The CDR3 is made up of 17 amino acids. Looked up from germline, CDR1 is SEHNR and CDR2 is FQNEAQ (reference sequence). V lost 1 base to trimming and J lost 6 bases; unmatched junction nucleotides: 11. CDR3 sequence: CASSLGRQGLEDEKLFF. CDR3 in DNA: TGTGCCAGCAGCTTAGGCAGACAGGGACTTGAGGATGAAAAACTGTTTTTT.

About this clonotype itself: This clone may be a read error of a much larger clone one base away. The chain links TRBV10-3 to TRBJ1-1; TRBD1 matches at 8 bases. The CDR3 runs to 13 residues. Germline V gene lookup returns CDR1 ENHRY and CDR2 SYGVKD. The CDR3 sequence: CAISEPRGLGASF. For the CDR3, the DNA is TGTGCCATCAGTGAGCCCAGGGGGCTTGGAGCTTCCTTT.

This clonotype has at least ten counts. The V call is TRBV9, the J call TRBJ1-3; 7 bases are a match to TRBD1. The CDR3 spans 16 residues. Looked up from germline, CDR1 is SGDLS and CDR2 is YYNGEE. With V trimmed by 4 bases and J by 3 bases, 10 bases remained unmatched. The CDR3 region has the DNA TGTGCCAGCAGCCACCAAGGACAGGAGGGTGGAAACACCATATATTTT. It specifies CASSHQGQEGGNTIYF.

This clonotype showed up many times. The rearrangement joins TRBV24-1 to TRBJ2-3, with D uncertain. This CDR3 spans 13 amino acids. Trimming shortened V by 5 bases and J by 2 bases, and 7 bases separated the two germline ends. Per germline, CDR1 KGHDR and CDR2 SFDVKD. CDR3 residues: CATSVQNTDTQYF. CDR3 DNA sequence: TGTGCCACCAGTGTACAGAACACAGATACGCAGTATTTT.